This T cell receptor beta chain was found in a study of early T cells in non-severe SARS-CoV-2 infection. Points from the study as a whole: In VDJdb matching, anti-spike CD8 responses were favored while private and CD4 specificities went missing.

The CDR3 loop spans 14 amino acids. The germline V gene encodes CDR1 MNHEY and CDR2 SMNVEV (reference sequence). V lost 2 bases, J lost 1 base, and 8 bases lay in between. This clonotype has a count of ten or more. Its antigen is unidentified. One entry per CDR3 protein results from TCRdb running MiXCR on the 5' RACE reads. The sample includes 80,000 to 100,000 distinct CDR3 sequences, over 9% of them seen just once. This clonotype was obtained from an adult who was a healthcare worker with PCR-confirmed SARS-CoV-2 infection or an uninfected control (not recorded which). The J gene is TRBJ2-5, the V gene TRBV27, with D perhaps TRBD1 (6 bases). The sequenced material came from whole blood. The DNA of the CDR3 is TGTGCCAGCAGTTTAACAGGGCCCCAAGAGACCCAGTACTTC. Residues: CASSLTGPQETQYF.